This entry lists 27 T cell receptor beta chains sequenced from one sample in a study of T cell responses to AZD1222 COVID-19 vaccine. Generated by immunoSEQ multiplex PCR, the TCRdb table keeps only in-frame clones and is missing some. The sample holds 150,000 to 200,000 clones, around 95% seen once. Source: peripheral blood, taken on day 0 of AZD1222 vaccination. These receptors were taken from an adult in good health.

The CDR3 coding sequence is TGCGCCAGCAGCTACGAAAACCCGCCGGACACTGAAGCTTTCTTT. Residues: CASSYENPPDTEAFF. V gene TRBV5-1 combines with J gene TRBJ1-1; no reliable D call. This CDR3 contains 15 residues. V lost 3 bases and J lost 3, with 15 bases in between. Germline V gene lookup returns CDR1 SGHRS and CDR2 YFSETQ.

The J gene is TRBJ2-1, the V gene TRBV29-1; TRBD2 agrees at 7 bases. The CDR3 totals 13 residues. From germline, CDR1 is SQVTM and CDR2 ANQGSEA. The trim removed 4 bases at V and 3 bases at J, leaving 3 bases unmatched. The CDR3 DNA reads TGCAGCGTTGCTAGCGGCCACTACAATGAGCAGTTCTTC. Its translation: CSVASGHYNEQFF.

The V and J genes are TRBV6-5 and TRBJ1-6; 9 nucleotides match TRBD1. Trimming at V came to 0 bases and at J to 11 bases, leaving 8 bases not matched to a gene. The CDR3 has 16 residues. CDR1 and CDR2 (germline): MNHEY, SVGAGI. CDR3 residues: CASSYSTDGTGTPLHF. CDR3 bases: TGTGCCAGCAGTTACTCGACGGACGGGACAGGGACACCCCTCCACTTT.

This clone appeared a single time. The J gene is TRBJ1-1, the V gene TRBV14; D call uncertain. Trimming shortened V by 0 bases and J by 2 bases, and 19 bases separated the two germline ends. The CDR3 covers 18 residues. From germline, CDR1 is SGHDN and CDR2 FVKESK. The CDR3 region has the DNA TGTGCCAGCAGCCAAGATCCGCGGTTGGTACAGAGAAACACTGAAGCTTTCTTT. This codes for CASSQDPRLVQRNTEAFF. The full variable domain, rest sourced from reference TRBV14 and TRBJ1-1, is EAGVTQFPSHSVIEKGQTVTLRCDPISGHDNLYWYRRVMGKEIKFLLHFVKESKQDESGMPNNRFLAERTGGTYSTLKVQPAELEDSGVYFCASSQDPRLVQRNTEAFFGQGTRLTVV.

The rearrangement joins TRBV12-3 or TRBV12-4 to TRBJ1-5, with D unresolved. V lost 5 bases to trimming and J lost 4 bases, with 9 bases between them. The CDR3 consists of 13 residues. The CDR3 protein is CASSGSWNQPQHF. The CDR3 DNA reads as TGTGCCAGCAGTGGTTCGTGGAATCAGCCCCAGCATTTT.

The gene calls are TRBV2 and TRBJ1-1; D is possibly TRBD1 (5 bases). Germline CDR1 SNHLY, CDR2 FYNNEI. The CDR3 loop spans 12 amino acids. The DNA of the CDR3 is TGTGCGGGGGGACGGTTGAACACTGAAGCTTTCTTT. This translates into CAGGRLNTEAFF. Filled out from reference TRBV2 and TRBJ1-1, the complete variable domain reads EPEVTQTPSHQVTQMGQEVILRCVPISNHLYFYWYRQILGQKVEFLVSFYNNEISEKSEIFDDQFSVERPDGSNFTLKIRSTKLEDSAMYFCAGGRLNTEAFFGQGTRLTVV.

The gene calls are TRBV5-8 and TRBJ1-2, with D possibly TRBD1 on 5 matching bases. From germline, CDR1 is SGHTS and CDR2 YDEGEE. This CDR3 region has 13 residues. Trimming took off 4 bases at V and 5 bases at J, with 12 bases between the two ends. The CDR3 sequence: CASSQTELYGYTF. CDR3 coding DNA: TGTGCCAGCAGCCAGACAGAGCTTTATGGCTACACCTTC.

In its sample, this clone was seen once. V gene TRBV4-2 combines with J gene TRBJ2-3; D may match TRBD1 or TRBD2 (5 bases each). V was cut by 1 base and J by 5 bases, with 10 bases left in between. CDR1 LGHNA and CDR2 YNFKEQ come from the germline V gene. This CDR3 spans 14 amino acids. The CDR3 sequence: CASSQAGGEDTQYF. The DNA of the CDR3 is TGTGCCAGCAGCCAAGCTGGGGGAGAAGATACGCAGTATTTT.

J is TRBJ1-1 and V is TRBV10-1, with D possibly TRBD1 on 5 matching bases. This CDR3 has 15 amino acids. The germline V gene encodes CDR1 WNHNN and CDR2 SYGVQD (reference sequence). The germline V and J ends were trimmed by 8 bases and 0 bases, with 16 bases remaining between them. DNA for the CDR3: TGCGCCAGCGCTGGATGGGACGGACTGAACACTGAAGCTTTCTTT. Translated, it gives CASAGWDGLNTEAFF.

V and J are TRBV28 and TRBJ2-7; TRBD2 matches 7 bases. The CDR3 extends over 14 amino acids. Germline values: CDR1 MDHEN, CDR2 SYDVKM. V was pared by 3 bases and J by 5 bases, with 7 bases of the junction left unmatched. DNA for the CDR3: TGTGCCAGCAGTTTCGGGGGAGGGTACGACGAGCAGTACTTC. Residues: CASSFGGGYDEQYF.

The V and J genes are TRBV6-5 and TRBJ1-1, with TRBD1 matching over 7 bases. The germline gives CDR1 MNHEY, CDR2 SVGAGI. This CDR3 is built from 15 residues. V dropped 0 bases and J dropped 4; count of bases not matched to a gene: 5. The CDR3 DNA sequence: TGTGCCAGCAGTTACTCCGGGACAGCGGTCACTGAAGCTTTCTTT. The encoded protein is CASSYSGTAVTEAFF.

The CDR3 sequence: CASSFHRLAISNEQFF. In DNA form, the CDR3 reads TGTGCCAGCAGCTTTCATCGACTAGCGATCTCCAATGAGCAGTTCTTC. V and J are TRBV5-4 and TRBJ2-1; the match to TRBD2 covers 8 bases. V shed 2 bases and J 6 bases; nucleotides not matched to a gene: 10. This CDR3 contains 16 residues. Germline assignment: CDR1 SGHNT and CDR2 YYREEE (reference sequence). Combining the CDR3 with reference TRBV5-4 and TRBJ2-1 gives the whole variable domain ETGVTQSPTHLIKTRGQQVTLRCSSQSGHNTVSWYQQALGQGPQFIFQYYREEENGRGNFPPRFSGLQFPNYSSELNVNALELDDSALYLCASSFHRLAISNEQFFGPGTRLTVL.

The chain has TRBV7-9 and TRBJ2-7; 7 nucleotides match TRBD1. The junction had 7 bases not matched to a gene; V was cut back by 1 base and J by 4 bases. Germline V gives CDR1 SEHNR, CDR2 FQNEAQ (reference sequence). This CDR3 has 15 amino acids. Here the CDR3 reads CASSLGVGQKYEQYF. The CDR3 DNA reads as TGTGCCAGCAGCTTAGGGGTGGGACAGAAGTACGAGCAGTACTTC. Looking up the rest from reference TRBV7-9 and TRBJ2-7 gives the full variable domain: DTGVSQNPRHKITKRGQNVTFRCDPISEHNRLYWYRQTLGQGPEFLTYFQNEAQLEKSRLLSDRFSAERPKGSFSTLEIQRTEQGDSAMYLCASSLGVGQKYEQYFGPGTRLTVT.

The V call is TRBV11-3, the J call TRBJ2-1, with D uncertain. In germline, CDR1 is SGHNT, CDR2 YENEEA. This CDR3 contains 13 residues. The V gene lost 5 bases and the J gene lost 8 bases, with 13 bases spanning the gap. The DNA of the CDR3 is TGTGCCAGCAGCCATGGCCGAGTGGATGAGCAGTTCTTC. This gives the protein CASSHGRVDEQFF.

CDR3 amino acids: CSVEDDRETNYGYTF. The DNA of the CDR3 is TGCAGCGTTGAAGACGACAGGGAGACCAACTATGGCTACACCTTC. The V and J genes are TRBV29-1 and TRBJ1-2, with 7 bases identical to TRBD1. Germline V gene data show CDR1 as SQVTM and CDR2 as ANQGSEA. The CDR3 has 15 residues. The J segment lost 2 bases and the V segment lost 0 bases, leaving 6 bases of the junction unmatched.

CDR3 nucleotides: TGCGCCAGCAGCGTGACAGGGGCCCCGTCCGGCTACACCTTC. Translated: CASSVTGAPSGYTF. This chain connects TRBV5-1 to TRBJ1-2; 8 nucleotides match TRBD1. Germline trimming cut 4 bases from V and 8 bases from J; bases unmatched to any gene: 10. Germline CDR1 and CDR2: SGHRS and YFSETQ. CDR3 length equals 14 residues.

The chain employs TRBV18 and TRBJ1-4; D call uncertain. Per the germline V gene, CDR1 is KGHSH and CDR2 is LQKENI. V lost 1 base to trimming and J lost 7 bases, with 7 bases between them. The CDR3 extends over 13 amino acids. The CDR3 region is CASSPLDGEKLFF. CDR3 coding DNA: TGTGCCAGCTCACCACTCGATGGTGAAAAACTGTTTTTT.

The CDR3 reads CASSYRQVMNTEAFF. Here the CDR3 DNA reads TGTGCCAGCAGTTACCGACAGGTCATGAACACTGAAGCTTTCTTT. This rearrangement joins TRBV6-6 to TRBJ1-1; D is perhaps TRBD1 (6 bases). Germline V gives CDR1 MNHNY, CDR2 SVGAGI (reference sequence). V lost 2 bases to trimming and J lost 0 bases, with 10 bases between them. This CDR3 is built from 15 residues.

The V call is TRBV14, the J call TRBJ2-5; D is unclear. The length of the CDR3 is 13 residues. Between the trimmed V and J ends, which lost 4 bases and 5 bases, there was a span of 11 bases. Germline assignment: CDR1 SGHDN and CDR2 FVKESK. CDR3 coding DNA: TGTGCCAGCAGCCGAGGACGTGGGGAGACCCAGTACTTC. Translating it yields CASSRGRGETQYF.

V gene TRBV7-9 combines with J gene TRBJ1-2; D remains ambiguous. The CDR3 is 14 residues long. V shed 6 bases and J shed 0 bases, with 11 bases lying between them. The germline V gene encodes CDR1 SEHNR and CDR2 FQNEAQ (reference sequence). This chain's CDR3 is CASRPRSTNYGYTF. CDR3 in DNA: TGTGCCAGCAGACCGAGATCTACTAACTATGGCTACACCTTC.

V and J are TRBV6-1 and TRBJ2-3, with 10 bases lining up with TRBD2. The CDR3 has 16 amino acids. J lost 2 bases, V lost 1 base, and 3 bases had no gene match. Germline CDR1 reads MNHNS; CDR2 reads SASEGT. CDR3 nucleotides: TGTGCCAGCAGTGAAGGGACTAGCGGACCCACAGATACGCAGTATTTT. Protein sequence: CASSEGTSGPTDTQYF.

V usage is TRBV5-6 and J usage is TRBJ2-1; TRBD2 matches 11 bases. CDR1 and CDR2 from the germline V gene are SGHDT and YYEEEE. Germline trimming cut 4 bases from V and 5 bases from J; bases unmatched to any gene: 8. The CDR3 totals 16 residues. The CDR3 DNA reads TGTGCCAGCAGCCTCCCCCTAGCGGGAGGTCACAATGAGCAGTTCTTC. Translating it yields CASSLPLAGGHNEQFF. Complete variable domain (other parts from reference TRBV5-6 and TRBJ2-1): DAGVTQSPTHLIKTRGQQVTLRCSPKSGHDTVSWYQQALGQGPQFIFQYYEEEERQRGNFPDRFSGHQFPNYSSELNVNALLLGDSALYLCASSLPLAGGHNEQFFGPGTRLTVL.

This sequence joins TRBV28 and TRBJ1-1; no definite D call. The length of the CDR3 is 11 residues. Germline V lookup: CDR1 MDHEN, CDR2 SYDVKM. The V end lost 8 bases, the J end lost 3 bases, and 7 bases lay between the germline ends. The CDR3 sequence is CASCEDTEAFF. DNA for the CDR3: TGTGCCAGCTGTGAGGACACTGAAGCTTTCTTT.

The chain carries TRBV5-1 and TRBJ1-5; D gene uncertain. This CDR3 is built from 16 residues. Germline V lookup: CDR1 SGHRS, CDR2 YFSETQ. The V end lost 4 bases, the J end lost 1 base, and 15 bases lay between the germline ends. The CDR3 sequence is CASSTDPISSNQPQHF. CDR3 sequence (DNA): TGCGCCAGCAGCACAGACCCTATCTCGAGCAATCAGCCCCAGCATTTT.

The chain combines TRBV5-1 with TRBJ2-6; D is uncertain. The CDR3 contains 15 residues. Germline CDR1 reads SGHRS; CDR2 reads YFSETQ. V was trimmed by 2 bases and J by 0 bases, leaving 6 bases between them. The CDR3 DNA sequence: TGCGCCAGCAGCTTAGCTAACTCTGGGGCCAACGTCCTGACTTTC. Translating gives CASSLANSGANVLTF.

V and J are TRBV7-9 and TRBJ1-4, with D unclear. In germline, CDR1 is SEHNR, CDR2 FQNEAQ (reference sequence). V lost 1 base and J lost 8, with 20 bases in between. The CDR3 length is 17 residues. The CDR3 bases are TGTGCCAGCAGCTTAGTCCCCTCCTGGCAACACCGAGAAAAACTGTTTTTT. This codes for CASSLVPSWQHREKLFF. The variable domain in full, with the rest retrieved from reference TRBV7-9 and TRBJ1-4, is DTGVSQNPRHKITKRGQNVTFRCDPISEHNRLYWYRQTLGQGPEFLTYFQNEAQLEKSRLLSDRFSAERPKGSFSTLEIQRTEQGDSAMYLCASSLVPSWQHREKLFFGSGTQLSVL.

This rearrangement joins TRBV27 to TRBJ1-5, with D tentatively TRBD1 (5 bases). Per germline, CDR1 MNHEY and CDR2 SMNVEV (reference sequence). The CDR3 runs to 14 residues. V was trimmed by 2 bases and J by 0 bases, leaving 5 bases between them. The CDR3 bases are TGTGCCAGCAGTTTAGGGGGTAGCAATCAGCCCCAGCATTTT. This encodes CASSLGGSNQPQHF.